This T cell receptor beta chain was identified in a study of OX40 agonist ivuxolimab in advanced cancers. Study outcomes and limitations: Expanded clones belonging to CD8+ T cells outnumbered, on average, those of CD4+. Among the nonresponders, some also had low normalized T-cell clonal expansion. Undetermined was the antigen specificity of the expanded peripheral T cells.

In the case of this clone: Its antigen is as yet unknown.

Germline CDR1 and CDR2: MNHEY and SVGAGI. The V end lost 9 bases, the J end lost 5 bases, and 17 bases lay between the germline ends. The CDR3 has 13 residues. Profiled with immunoSEQ multiplex PCR; TCRdb holds only in-frame clones, not every one. The table shows tens of thousands of clones, with around nine tenths occurring only once. The sequence derives from an adult with an advanced solid tumor such as melanoma, head and neck, liver or kidney cancer. The sample was CD4+ or CD8+ T cells sorted from blood, taken in a trial of the OX40 agonist ivuxolimab. The chain recombines TRBV6-5 with TRBJ2-7; D unclear. The CDR3 protein is CASKRQATHEQYF. CDR3 bases: TGTGCCAGTAAGCGCCAGGCAACTCACGAGCAGTACTTC.